One and the same sample provided the 12 T cell receptor beta chains below, sequenced in a study of T cells in women clearing cervical HPV infection. Assay: immunoSEQ multiplex PCR; the TCRdb copy retains only in-frame clones and omits some. This repertoire comprises 31,000 or so clones; its ten largest clones make up 3.5%. Material: blood buffy coat. These receptor sequences come from a woman aged 18 to 75 with a cervical HPV16 infection that either progressed to CIN3+ or cleared (not recorded which).

About this clone itself: Read data end 3 residues before the CDR3 end; the end is taken from the germline J gene. This chain joins TRBV5-1 and TRBJ2-1; TRBD2 agrees at 8 bases. The CDR3 is made up of 15 amino acids. Germline V gives CDR1 SGHRS, CDR2 YFSETQ. Unmatched junction bases numbered 8, after V lost 1 base and J lost 8 bases. Partial CDR3 DNA: TGCGCCAGCAGCTTGACGAGGGCTAGCGGGCATGAG. This gives the protein CASSLTRASGHE. The full CDR3 sequence reads CASSLTRASGHEQFF.

Notes on this clone: The read terminates 3 residues ahead of where the CDR3 ends, so the germline J gene completes it. The V and J genes are TRBV6-2 or TRBV6-3 and TRBJ2-2; tentatively, D is TRBD2 (5 bases). This CDR3 region has 16 residues. Germline V lookup: CDR1 MNHEY, CDR2 SVGEGT. Between the trimmed V and J ends, which lost 6 bases and 2 bases, there was a span of 16 bases. CDR3 sequence: CASRKLLGLNTGELFF. The CDR3 DNA, read in part, is TGTGCCAGCAGGAAACTACTAGGATTAAACACCGGGGAG.

Turning to this clone: The read ends 3 residues before the CDR3 terminus; that terminus is restored from the germline J gene. The chain uses TRBV5-1 and TRBJ2-7; tentative D call: TRBD1 (5 bases). CDR3 size: 16 residues. Germline values: CDR1 SGHRS, CDR2 YFSETQ. V was shortened by 4 bases and J by 0 bases, with 17 bases between the two germline ends. The CDR3 here is CASSHYRETASYEQYF. The sequenced part of the CDR3 DNA is TGCGCCAGCAGCCACTATCGAGAGACAGCCTCCTACGAG.

The CDR3 loop is CASSPRGDRGGEKLFF. Incomplete CDR3 DNA: TGTGCCAGCTCACCACGAGGGGACAGGGGAGGCGAAAAA. The rearrangement joins TRBV18 to TRBJ1-4; 10 nucleotides line up with TRBD1. The read terminates 3 residues before the CDR3 end, so the remaining end is supplied by the germline J gene. The CDR3 is 16 amino acids. V lost 1 base to trimming and J lost 8 bases; unmatched junction nucleotides: 7. Germline V gene sequence: CDR1 KGHSH, CDR2 LQKENI.

Points on this clone: The sequenced fragment ends 3 residues before the CDR3 boundary, so the rest is inferred from the germline J gene. The chain carries TRBV20-1 and TRBJ2-2; 8 positions agree with TRBD2. J was trimmed by 6 bases and V by 5 bases; bases with no gene match: 8. The germline V gene has CDR1 DFQATT and CDR2 SNEGSKA (reference sequence). This CDR3 is built from 14 residues. The CDR3 here is CSAQTGTRAGELFF. Incomplete CDR3 DNA: TGCAGTGCTCAAACCGGGACTAGGGCCGGGGAG.

A word on this clone: The read ends 3 residues before the CDR3 terminus; that terminus is restored from the germline J gene. This chain joins TRBV5-6 and TRBJ1-4; D gene unclear. CDR3 length: 15 amino acids. The germline V gene has CDR1 SGHDT and CDR2 YYEEEE. The V end was cut by 6 bases, the J end by 0 bases, with 12 bases between. The DNA read from the CDR3 is TGTGCCAGCATCGAAAAGGGTGCAACTAATGAAAAA. Translated, it gives CASIEKGATNEK. The full CDR3 reads CASIEKGATNEKLFF.

In regard to this clone: The missing CDR3 end, 3 residues past where the read stops, is filled in from the germline J gene. V is TRBV4-1 and J is TRBJ2-1; no clear D. Deletions cut 4 bases from V and 9 bases from J, with 13 bases between. The CDR3 totals 13 residues. CDR1 is MGHRA and CDR2 is YSYEKL in the germline V gene. This CDR3 reads CASSPPGSVEQFF. CDR3 DNA, as far as it was read: TGCGCCAGCAGCCCACCTGGCAGTGTTGAG.

About this clone: The read halts 3 residues ahead of the CDR3 end, with the missing end drawn from the germline J gene. The V and J genes are TRBV30 and TRBJ1-2; TRBD1 matches at 12 bases. Germline loops: CDR1 GTSNPN, CDR2 SVGIG (reference sequence). The CDR3 runs to 16 residues. Losses at the gene ends were 2 bases for V and 4 bases for J; bases not matched to a gene: 8. Here the CDR3 reads CAWSKGQGALSYGYTF. CDR3 bases read: TGTGCCTGGAGTAAGGGACAGGGGGCGCTTTCCTATGGC.

Of note for this clone: The read terminates 3 residues ahead of where the CDR3 ends, so the germline J gene completes it. The V call is TRBV4-1, the J call TRBJ1-6; 8 positions agree with TRBD1. Looked up from germline, CDR1 is MGHRA and CDR2 is YSYEKL. J gave up 6 bases and V 3 bases, and 13 bases lay outside the gene matches. This CDR3 is 18 amino acids long. CDR3 bases read: TGCGCCAGCAGCCAGGTTTTACCCAGACAGGGGCGTAATTCACCC. This codes for CASSQVLPRQGRNSP. Given in full, the CDR3 is CASSQVLPRQGRNSPLHF.

About this clone itself: The CDR3 end falls 3 residues outside the read, so it is completed with the germline J gene. The chain combines TRBV6-2 or TRBV6-3 with TRBJ2-3, with D maybe TRBD2 (5 bases). The V gene's germline CDR1 is MNHEY and CDR2 SVGEGT. Trimming shortened V by 2 bases and J by 6 bases, and 12 bases separated the two germline ends. The CDR3 contains 14 residues. This CDR3 reads CASSYTQPGDTQYF. The sequenced part of the CDR3 DNA is TGTGCCAGCAGTTACACCCAGCCGGGGGATACG.

Regarding this clone: The read falls 3 residues short of the CDR3 end, and the missing part is taken from the germline J gene. The chain employs TRBV6-1 and TRBJ1-4; D perhaps matches TRBD1 (6 bases). Trimming pared 4 bases from V and 7 bases from J, leaving 19 bases between. The CDR3 sequence is 16 residues long. CDR1 is MNHNS and CDR2 is SASEGT in the germline V gene. The chain's CDR3 is CASSVGGTGLGEKLFF. The sequenced CDR3 bases are TGTGCCAGCAGTGTAGGGGGTACCGGGTTAGGTGAAAAA.

Concerning this clone itself: The CDR3 extends 3 residues past the end of the read, so its final part is completed from the germline J gene. The chain joins TRBV13 to TRBJ2-7; the D is unclear. The CDR3 contains 11 residues. V was shortened by 5 bases and J by 4 bases, with 6 bases between the two germline ends. From germline, CDR1 is PRHDT and CDR2 FYEKMQ (reference sequence). Partial CDR3 DNA: TGTGCCAGCAGCCTCGGGTACGAG. Translated: CASSLGYE. The entire CDR3 is CASSLGYEQYF.